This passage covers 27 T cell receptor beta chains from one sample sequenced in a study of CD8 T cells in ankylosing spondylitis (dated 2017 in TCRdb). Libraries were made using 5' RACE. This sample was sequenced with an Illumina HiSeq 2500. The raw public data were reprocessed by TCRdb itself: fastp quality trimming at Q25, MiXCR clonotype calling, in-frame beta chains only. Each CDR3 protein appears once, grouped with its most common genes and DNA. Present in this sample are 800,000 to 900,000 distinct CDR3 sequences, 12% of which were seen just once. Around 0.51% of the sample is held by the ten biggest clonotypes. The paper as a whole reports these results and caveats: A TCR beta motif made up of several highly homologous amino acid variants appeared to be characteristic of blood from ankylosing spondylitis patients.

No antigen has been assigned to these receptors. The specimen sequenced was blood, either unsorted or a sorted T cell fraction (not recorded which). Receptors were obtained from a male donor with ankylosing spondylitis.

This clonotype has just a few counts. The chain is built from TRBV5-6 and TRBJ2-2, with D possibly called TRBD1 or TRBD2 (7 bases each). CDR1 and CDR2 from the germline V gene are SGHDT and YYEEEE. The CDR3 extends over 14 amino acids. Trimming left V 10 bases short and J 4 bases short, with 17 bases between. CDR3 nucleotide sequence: TGTGCCCCAGGGGGGGGCGCGAGCACCGGGGAGCTGTTTTTT. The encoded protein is CAPGGGASTGELFF.

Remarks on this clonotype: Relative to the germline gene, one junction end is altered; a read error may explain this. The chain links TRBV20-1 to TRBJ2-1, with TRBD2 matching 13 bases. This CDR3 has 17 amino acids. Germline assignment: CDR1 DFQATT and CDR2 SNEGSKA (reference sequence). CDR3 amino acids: CCARAPTSGGTYNEQFF. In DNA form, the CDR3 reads TGCTGTGCTAGAGCCCCGACTAGCGGGGGGACCTACAATGAGCAGTTCTTC.

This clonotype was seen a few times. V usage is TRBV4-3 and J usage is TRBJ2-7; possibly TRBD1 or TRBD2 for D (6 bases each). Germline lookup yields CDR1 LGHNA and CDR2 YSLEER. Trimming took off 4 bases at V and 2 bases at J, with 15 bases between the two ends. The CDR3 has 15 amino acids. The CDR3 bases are TGCGCCAGCAGCCGGGGGCGCGGGAACCCCTACGAGCAGTACTTC. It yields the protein CASSRGRGNPYEQYF.

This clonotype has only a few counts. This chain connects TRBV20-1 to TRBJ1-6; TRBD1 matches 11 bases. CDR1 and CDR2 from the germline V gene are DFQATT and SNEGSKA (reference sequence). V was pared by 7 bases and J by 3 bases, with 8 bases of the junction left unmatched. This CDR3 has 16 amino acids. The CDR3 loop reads CSGARDRGYYNSPLHF. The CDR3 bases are TGCAGTGGAGCACGGGACAGGGGGTACTATAATTCACCCCTCCACTTT.

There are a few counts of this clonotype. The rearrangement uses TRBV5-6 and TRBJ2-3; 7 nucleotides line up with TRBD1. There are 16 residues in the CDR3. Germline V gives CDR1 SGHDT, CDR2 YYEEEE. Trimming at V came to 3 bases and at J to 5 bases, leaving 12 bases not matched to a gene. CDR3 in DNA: TGTGCCAGCAGCTCTGTGAAACAGGGGCAAGGAGATACGCAGTATTTT. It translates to CASSSVKQGQGDTQYF.

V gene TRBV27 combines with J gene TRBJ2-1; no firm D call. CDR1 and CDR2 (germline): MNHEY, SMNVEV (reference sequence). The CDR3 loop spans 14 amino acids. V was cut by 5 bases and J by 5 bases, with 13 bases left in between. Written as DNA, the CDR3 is TGTGCCAGCAGTCTACTAAGATTCAACAATGAGCAGTTCTTC. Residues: CASSLLRFNNEQFF.

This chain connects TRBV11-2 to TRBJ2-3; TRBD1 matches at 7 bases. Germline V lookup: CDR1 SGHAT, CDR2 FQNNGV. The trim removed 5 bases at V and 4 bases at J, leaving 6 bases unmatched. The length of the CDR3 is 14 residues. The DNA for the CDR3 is TGTGCCAGCAGCGATACCACAGGGGCAGATACGCAGTATTTT. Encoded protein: CASSDTTGADTQYF.

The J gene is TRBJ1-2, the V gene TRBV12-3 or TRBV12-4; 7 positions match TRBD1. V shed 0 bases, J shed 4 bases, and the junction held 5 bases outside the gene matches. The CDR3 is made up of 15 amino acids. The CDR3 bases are TGTGCCAGCAGTTTAGCGGACAGGCCCAGCTATGGCTACACCTTC. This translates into CASSLADRPSYGYTF.

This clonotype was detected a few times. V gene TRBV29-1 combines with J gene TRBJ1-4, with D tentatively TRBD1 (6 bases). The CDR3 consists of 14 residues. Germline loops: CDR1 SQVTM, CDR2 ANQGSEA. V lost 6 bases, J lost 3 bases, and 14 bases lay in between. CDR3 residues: CSVATGSPNEKLFF. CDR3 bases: TGCAGCGTGGCAACAGGGTCCCCTAATGAAAAACTGTTTTTT.

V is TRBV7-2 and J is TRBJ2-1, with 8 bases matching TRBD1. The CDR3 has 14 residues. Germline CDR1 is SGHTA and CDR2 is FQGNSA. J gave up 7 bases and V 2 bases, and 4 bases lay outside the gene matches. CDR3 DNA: TGTGCCAGCAGCTTAAGCCGGACAGGGAATGAGCAGTTCTTC. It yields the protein CASSLSRTGNEQFF.

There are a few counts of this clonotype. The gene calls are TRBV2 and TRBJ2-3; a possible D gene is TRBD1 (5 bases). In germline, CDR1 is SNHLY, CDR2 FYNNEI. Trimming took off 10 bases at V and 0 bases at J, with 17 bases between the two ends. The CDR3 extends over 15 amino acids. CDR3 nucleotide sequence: TGTGCCACCCAGACCAGGGTTTTGAGCACAGATACGCAGTATTTT. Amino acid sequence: CATQTRVLSTDTQYF. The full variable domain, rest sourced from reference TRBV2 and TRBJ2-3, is EPEVTQTPSHQVTQMGQEVILRCVPISNHLYFYWYRQILGQKVEFLVSFYNNEISEKSEIFDDQFSVERPDGSNFTLKIRSTKLEDSAMYFCATQTRVLSTDTQYFGPGTRLTVL.

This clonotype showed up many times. The CDR3 reads CASSRPGTTGKNIQYF. The CDR3 bases are TGTGCCAGCAGCCGACCGGGGACAACCGGAAAAAACATTCAGTACTTC. The chain joins TRBV3-1 to TRBJ2-4, with D perhaps TRBD1 (6 bases). V lost 4 bases, J lost 4 bases, and 17 bases lay in between. Germline V gene data show CDR1 as LGHDT and CDR2 as YNNKEL (reference sequence). The CDR3 runs 16 residues.

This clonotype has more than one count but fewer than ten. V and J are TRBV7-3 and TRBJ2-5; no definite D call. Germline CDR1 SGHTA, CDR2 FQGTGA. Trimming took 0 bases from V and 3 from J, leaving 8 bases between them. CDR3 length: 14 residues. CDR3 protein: CASSLTAEKETQYF. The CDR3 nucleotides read TGTGCCAGCAGCTTAACGGCAGAAAAAGAGACCCAGTACTTC.

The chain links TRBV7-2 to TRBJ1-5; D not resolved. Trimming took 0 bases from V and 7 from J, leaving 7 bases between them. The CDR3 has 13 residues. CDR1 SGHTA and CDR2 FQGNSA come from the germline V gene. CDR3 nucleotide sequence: TGTGCCAGCAGCTTAGCTATCCGGCAGCCCCAGCATTTT. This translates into CASSLAIRQPQHF.

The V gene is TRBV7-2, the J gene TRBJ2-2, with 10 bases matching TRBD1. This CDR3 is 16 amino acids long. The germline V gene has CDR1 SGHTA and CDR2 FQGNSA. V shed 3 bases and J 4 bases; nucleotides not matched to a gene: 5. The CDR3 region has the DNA TGTGCCAGCAGCTTCGACAGGGGGCGAATCACCGGGGAGCTGTTTTTT. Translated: CASSFDRGRITGELFF.

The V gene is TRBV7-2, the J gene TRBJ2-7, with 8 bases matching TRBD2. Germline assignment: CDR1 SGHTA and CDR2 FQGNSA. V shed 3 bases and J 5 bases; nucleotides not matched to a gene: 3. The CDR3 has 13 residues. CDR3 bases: TGTGCCAGCAGCTTGGTGGGACTAGACGAGCAGTACTTC. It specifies CASSLVGLDEQYF.

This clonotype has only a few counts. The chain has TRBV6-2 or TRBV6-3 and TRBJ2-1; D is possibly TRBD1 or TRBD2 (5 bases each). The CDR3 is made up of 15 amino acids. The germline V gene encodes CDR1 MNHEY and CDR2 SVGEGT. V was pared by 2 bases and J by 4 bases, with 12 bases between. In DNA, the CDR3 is TGTGCCAGCAGTTACGGGGGTTTAACATACAATGAGCAGTTCTTC. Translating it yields CASSYGGLTYNEQFF.

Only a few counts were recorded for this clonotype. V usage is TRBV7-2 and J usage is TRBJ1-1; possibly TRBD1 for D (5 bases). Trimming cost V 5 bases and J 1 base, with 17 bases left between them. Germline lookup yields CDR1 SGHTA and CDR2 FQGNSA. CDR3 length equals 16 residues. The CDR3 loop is CASSPTGSQGNTEAFF. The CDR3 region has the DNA TGTGCCAGCAGCCCAACGGGCAGTCAGGGGAACACTGAAGCTTTCTTT.

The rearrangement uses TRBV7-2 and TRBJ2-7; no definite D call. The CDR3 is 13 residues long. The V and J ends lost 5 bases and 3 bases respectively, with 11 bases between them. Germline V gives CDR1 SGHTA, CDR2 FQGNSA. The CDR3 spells CASSPEWSYEQYF. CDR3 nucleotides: TGTGCCAGCAGCCCCGAGTGGAGCTACGAGCAGTACTTC.

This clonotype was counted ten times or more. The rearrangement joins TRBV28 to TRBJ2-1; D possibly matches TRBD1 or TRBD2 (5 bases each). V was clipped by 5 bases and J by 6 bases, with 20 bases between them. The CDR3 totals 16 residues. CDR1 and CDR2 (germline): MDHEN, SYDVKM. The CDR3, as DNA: TGTGCCAGCAGTCTCACCGGGACCCCCAGGGTCAATGAGCAGTTCTTC. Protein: CASSLTGTPRVNEQFF.

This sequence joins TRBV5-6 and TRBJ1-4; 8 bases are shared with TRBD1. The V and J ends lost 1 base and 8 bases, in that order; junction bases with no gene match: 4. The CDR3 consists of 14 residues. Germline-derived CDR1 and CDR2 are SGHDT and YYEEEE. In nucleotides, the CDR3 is TGTGCCAGCAGCTTGCGGCAGGGGGCGGAAAAACTGTTTTTT. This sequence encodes CASSLRQGAEKLFF.

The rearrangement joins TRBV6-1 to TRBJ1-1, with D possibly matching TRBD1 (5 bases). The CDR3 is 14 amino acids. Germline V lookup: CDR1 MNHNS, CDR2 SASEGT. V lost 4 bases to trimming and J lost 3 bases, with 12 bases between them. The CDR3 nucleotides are TGTGCCAGCAGTGTGGGCAGGGAGGACACTGAAGCTTTCTTT. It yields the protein CASSVGREDTEAFF.

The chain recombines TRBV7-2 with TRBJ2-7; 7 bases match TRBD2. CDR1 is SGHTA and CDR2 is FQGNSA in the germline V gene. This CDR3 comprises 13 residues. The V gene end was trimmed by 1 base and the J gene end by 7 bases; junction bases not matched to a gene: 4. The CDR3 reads CASSLERGWEQYF. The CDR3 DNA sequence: TGTGCCAGCAGCTTAGAGCGGGGTTGGGAGCAGTACTTC.

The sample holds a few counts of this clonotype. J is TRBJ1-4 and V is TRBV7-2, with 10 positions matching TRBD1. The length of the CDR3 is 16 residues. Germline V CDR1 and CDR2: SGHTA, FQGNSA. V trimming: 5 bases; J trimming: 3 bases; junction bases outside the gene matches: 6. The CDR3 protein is CASSLDRGRANEKLFF. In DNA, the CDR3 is TGTGCCAGCAGCCTCGACAGGGGGCGGGCTAATGAAAAACTGTTTTTT.

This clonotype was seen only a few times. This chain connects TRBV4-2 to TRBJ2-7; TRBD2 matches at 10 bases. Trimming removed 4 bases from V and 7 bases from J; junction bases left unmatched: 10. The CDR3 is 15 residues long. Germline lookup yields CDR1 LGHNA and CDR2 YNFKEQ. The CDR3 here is CASSRESLAGDEQYF. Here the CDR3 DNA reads TGTGCCAGCAGCCGAGAAAGCCTAGCGGGAGATGAGCAGTACTTC.

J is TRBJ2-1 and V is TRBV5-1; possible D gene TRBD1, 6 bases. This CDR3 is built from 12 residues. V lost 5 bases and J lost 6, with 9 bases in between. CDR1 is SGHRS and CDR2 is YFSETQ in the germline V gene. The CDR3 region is CASSGTFNEQFF. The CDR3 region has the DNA TGCGCCAGCAGTGGGACATTCAATGAGCAGTTCTTC.

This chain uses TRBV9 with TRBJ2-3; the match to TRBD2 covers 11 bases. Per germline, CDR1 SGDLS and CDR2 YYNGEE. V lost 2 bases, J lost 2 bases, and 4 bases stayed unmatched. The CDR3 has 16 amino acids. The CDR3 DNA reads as TGTGCCAGCAGCGTTGGACTAGCGGGTTACACAGATACGCAGTATTTT. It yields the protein CASSVGLAGYTDTQYF.